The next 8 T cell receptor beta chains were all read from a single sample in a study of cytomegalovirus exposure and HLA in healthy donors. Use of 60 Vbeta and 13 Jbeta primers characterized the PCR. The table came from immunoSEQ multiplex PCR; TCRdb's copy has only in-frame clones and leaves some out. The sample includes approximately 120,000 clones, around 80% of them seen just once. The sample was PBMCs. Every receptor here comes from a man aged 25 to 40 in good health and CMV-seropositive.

Here the CDR3 reads CASSRTGRRGEQFF. The CDR3 DNA is TGTGCCAGCAGCCGAACGGGACGGCGGGGTGAGCAGTTCTTC. J is TRBJ2-1 and V is TRBV27; D might be TRBD2 (6 bases). CDR1 and CDR2 from the germline V gene are MNHEY and SMNVEV (reference sequence). CDR3 length: 14 residues. V dropped 6 bases and J dropped 9 bases, with 18 bases sitting between them.

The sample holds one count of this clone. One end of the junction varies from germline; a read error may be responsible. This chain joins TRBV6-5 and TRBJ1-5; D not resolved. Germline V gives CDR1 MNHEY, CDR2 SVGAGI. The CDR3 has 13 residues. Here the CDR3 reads CASSYGSNRPQHF. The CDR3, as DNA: TGTGCCAGCAGTTACGGTAGCAATCGGCCCCAGCATTTT.

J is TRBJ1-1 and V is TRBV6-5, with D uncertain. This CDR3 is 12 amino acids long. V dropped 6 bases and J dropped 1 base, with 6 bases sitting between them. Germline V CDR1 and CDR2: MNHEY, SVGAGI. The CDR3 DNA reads TGTGCCAGCAGGCACAGGAACACTGAAGCTTTCTTT. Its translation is CASRHRNTEAFF.

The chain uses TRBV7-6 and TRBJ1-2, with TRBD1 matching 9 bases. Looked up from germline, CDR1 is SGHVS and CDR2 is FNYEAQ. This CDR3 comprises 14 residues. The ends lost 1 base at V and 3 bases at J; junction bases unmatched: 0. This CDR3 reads CASSLGQGDYGYTF. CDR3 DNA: TGTGCCAGCAGCTTAGGACAGGGGGACTATGGCTACACCTTC.

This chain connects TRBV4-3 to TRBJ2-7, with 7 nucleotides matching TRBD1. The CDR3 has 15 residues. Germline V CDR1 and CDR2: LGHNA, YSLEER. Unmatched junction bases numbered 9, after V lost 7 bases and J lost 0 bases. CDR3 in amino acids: CASTRLYRGSYEQYF. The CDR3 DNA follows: TGCGCCAGCACGAGACTCTACAGGGGCTCCTACGAGCAGTACTTC.

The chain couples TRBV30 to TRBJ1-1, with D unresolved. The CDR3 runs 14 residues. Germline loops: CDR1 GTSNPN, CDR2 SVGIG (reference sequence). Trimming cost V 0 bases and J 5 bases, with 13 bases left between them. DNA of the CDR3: TGTGCCTGGAGTGTGTCCGGGGTGGGGACTGAAGCTTTCTTT. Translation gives CAWSVSGVGTEAFF.

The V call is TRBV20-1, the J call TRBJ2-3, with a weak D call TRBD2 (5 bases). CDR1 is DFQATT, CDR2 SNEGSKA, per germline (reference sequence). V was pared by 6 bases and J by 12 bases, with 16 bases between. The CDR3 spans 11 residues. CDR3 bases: TGCAGTGCCTCCTCTCGGGGTAAACAGTATTTT. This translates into CSASSRGKQYF.

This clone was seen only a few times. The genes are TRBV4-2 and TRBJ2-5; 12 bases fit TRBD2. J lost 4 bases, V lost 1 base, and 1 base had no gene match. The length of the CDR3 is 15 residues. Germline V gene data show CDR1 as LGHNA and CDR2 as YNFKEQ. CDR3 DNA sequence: TGTGCCAGCAGCCAAGTACTAGCGGGAGGAGAGACCCAGTACTTC. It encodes CASSQVLAGGETQYF.